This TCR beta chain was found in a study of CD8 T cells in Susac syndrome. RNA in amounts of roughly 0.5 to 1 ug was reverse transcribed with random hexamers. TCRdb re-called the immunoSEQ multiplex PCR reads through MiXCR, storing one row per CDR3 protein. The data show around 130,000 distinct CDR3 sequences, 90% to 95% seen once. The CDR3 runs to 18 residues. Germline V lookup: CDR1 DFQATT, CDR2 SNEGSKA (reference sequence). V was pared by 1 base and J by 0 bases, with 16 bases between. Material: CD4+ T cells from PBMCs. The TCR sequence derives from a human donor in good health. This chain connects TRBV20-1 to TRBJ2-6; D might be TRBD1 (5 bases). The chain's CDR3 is CSARATDPNFSGANVLTF. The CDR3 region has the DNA TGCAGTGCTAGAGCGACAGATCCCAACTTCTCTGGGGCCAACGTCCTGACTTTC.